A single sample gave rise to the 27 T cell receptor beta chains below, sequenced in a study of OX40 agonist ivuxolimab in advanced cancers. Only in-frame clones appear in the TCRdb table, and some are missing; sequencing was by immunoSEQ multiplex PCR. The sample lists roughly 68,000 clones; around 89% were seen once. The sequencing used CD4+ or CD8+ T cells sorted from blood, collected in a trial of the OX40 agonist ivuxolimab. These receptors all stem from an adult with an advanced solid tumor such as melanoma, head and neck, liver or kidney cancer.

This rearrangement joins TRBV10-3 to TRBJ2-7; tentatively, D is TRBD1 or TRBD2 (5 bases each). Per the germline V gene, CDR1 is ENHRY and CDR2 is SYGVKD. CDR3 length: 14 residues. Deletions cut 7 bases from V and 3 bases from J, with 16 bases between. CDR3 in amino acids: CAITPGPNNYEQYF. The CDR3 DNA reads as TGTGCCATCACTCCGGGACCGAATAACTACGAGCAGTACTTC.

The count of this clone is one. The CDR3 bases are TGTGCCAGTAGTATATCAGGACAGGGGGCGAGTGGCTATGGCTACACCTTC. Amino acid sequence: CASSISGQGASGYGYTF. This sequence joins TRBV19 and TRBJ1-2; TRBD1 agrees at 11 bases. The CDR3 contains 17 residues. CDR1 is LNHDA and CDR2 is SQIVND in the germline V gene (reference sequence). V shed 2 bases and J 4 bases; nucleotides not matched to a gene: 9.

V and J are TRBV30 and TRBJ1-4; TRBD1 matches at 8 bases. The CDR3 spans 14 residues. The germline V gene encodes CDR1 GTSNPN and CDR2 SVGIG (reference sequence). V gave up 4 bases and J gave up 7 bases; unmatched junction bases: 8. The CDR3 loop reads CAWKVGRGLEKLFF. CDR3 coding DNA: TGTGCCTGGAAGGTGGGCAGGGGGCTTGAAAAACTGTTTTTT.

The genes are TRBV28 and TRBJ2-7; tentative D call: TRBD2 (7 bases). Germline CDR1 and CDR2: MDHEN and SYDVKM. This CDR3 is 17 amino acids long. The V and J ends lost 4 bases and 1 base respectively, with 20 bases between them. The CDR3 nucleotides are TGTGCCAGCAGTTGGGCCCTTCGGGGGGCGGGGTCCTACGAGCAGTACTTC. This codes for CASSWALRGAGSYEQYF. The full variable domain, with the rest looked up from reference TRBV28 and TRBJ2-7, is DVKVTQSSRYLVKRTGEKVFLECVQDMDHENMFWYRQDPGLGLRLIYFSYDVKMKEKGDIPEGYSVSREKKERFSLILESASTNQTSMYLCASSWALRGAGSYEQYFGPGTRLTVT.

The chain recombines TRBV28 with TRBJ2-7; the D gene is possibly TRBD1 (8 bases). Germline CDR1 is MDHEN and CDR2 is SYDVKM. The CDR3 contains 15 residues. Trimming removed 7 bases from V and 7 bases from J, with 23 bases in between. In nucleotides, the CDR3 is TGTGCCAGCAATCCGTCTCAGGACAGGGACTATGAGCAGTACTTC. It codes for CASNPSQDRDYEQYF. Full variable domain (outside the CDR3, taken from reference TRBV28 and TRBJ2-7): DVKVTQSSRYLVKRTGEKVFLECVQDMDHENMFWYRQDPGLGLRLIYFSYDVKMKEKGDIPEGYSVSREKKERFSLILESASTNQTSMYLCASNPSQDRDYEQYFGPGTRLTVT.

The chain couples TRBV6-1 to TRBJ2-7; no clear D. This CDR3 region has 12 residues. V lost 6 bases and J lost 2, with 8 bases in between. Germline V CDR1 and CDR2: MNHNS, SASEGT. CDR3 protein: CASRGLTYEQYF. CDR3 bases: TGTGCCAGCAGAGGCCTGACCTACGAGCAGTACTTC.

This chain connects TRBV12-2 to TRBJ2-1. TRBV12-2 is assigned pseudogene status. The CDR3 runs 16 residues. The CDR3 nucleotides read TGTGCAAGTCGCTTAGTAGGCACTTACACCTACAATGAGCAGTTCTTC. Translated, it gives CASRLVGTYTYNEQFF.

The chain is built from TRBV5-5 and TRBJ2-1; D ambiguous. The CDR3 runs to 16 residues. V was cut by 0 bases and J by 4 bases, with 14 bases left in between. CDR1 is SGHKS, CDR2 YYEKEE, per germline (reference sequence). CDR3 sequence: CASSLAPQREYNEQFF. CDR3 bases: TGTGCCAGCAGCTTGGCCCCCCAGCGAGAGTACAATGAGCAGTTCTTC.

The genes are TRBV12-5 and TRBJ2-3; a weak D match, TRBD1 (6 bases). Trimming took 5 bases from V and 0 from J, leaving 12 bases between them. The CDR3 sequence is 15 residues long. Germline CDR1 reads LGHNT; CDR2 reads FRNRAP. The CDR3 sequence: CASGQGITSTDTQYF. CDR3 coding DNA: TGTGCTAGTGGTCAGGGGATCACTAGCACAGATACGCAGTATTTT.

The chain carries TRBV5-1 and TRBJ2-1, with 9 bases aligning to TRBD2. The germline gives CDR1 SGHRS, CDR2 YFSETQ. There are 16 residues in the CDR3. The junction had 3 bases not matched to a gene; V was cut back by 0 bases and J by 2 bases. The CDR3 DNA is TGCGCCAGCAGCTTGGCCGTAGCGGGAGCCTACAATGAGCAGTTCTTC. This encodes CASSLAVAGAYNEQFF.

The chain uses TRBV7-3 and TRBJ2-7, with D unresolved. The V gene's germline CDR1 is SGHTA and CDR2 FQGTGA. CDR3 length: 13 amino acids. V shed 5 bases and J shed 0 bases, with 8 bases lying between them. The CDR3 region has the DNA TGTGCCAGCAGCACCTTTAACTCCTACGAGCAGTACTTC. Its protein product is CASSTFNSYEQYF.

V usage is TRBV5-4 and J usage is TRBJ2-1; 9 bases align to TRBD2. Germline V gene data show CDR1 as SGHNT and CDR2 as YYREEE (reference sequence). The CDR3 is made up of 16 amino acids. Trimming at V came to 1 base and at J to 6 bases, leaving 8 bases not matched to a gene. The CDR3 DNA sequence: TGTGCCAGCAGCTTGAAGACACTAGCGGGTATCAATGAGCAGTTCTTC. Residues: CASSLKTLAGINEQFF.

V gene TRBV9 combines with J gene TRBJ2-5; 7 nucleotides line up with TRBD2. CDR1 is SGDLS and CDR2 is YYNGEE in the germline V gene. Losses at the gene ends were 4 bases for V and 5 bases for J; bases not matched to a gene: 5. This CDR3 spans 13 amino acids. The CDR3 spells CASSPGTTETQYF. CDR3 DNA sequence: TGTGCCAGCAGCCCCGGGACTACTGAGACCCAGTACTTC.

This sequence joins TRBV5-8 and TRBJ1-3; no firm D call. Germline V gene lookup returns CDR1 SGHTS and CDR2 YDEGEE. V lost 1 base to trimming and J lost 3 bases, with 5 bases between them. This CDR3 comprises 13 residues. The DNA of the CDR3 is TGTGCCAGCAGCTTGAAAGGTGGAAACACCATATATTTT. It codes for CASSLKGGNTIYF.

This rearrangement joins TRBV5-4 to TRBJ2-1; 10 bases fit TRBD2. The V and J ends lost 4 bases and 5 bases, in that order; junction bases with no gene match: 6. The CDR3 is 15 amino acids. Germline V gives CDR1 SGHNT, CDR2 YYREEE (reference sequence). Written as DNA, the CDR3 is TGTGCCAGCAGCACCTCTAGCGGGAGCCACAATGAGCAGTTCTTC. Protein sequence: CASSTSSGSHNEQFF.

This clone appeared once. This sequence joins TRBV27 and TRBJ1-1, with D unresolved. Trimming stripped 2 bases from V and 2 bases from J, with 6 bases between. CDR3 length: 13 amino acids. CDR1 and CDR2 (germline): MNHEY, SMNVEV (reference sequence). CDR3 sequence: CASSLRSNTEAFF. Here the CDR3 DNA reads TGTGCCAGCAGTTTAAGGTCCAACACTGAAGCTTTCTTT.

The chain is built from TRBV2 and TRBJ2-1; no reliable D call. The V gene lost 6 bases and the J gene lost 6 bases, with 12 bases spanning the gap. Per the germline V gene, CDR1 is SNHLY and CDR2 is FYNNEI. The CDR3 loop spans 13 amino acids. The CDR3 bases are TGTGCCAGCAGGTTCAGTTTGGGCAATGAGCAGTTCTTC. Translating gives CASRFSLGNEQFF. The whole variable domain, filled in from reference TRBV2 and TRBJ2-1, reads EPEVTQTPSHQVTQMGQEVILRCVPISNHLYFYWYRQILGQKVEFLVSFYNNEISEKSEIFDDQFSVERPDGSNFTLKIRSTKLEDSAMYFCASRFSLGNEQFFGPGTRLTVL.

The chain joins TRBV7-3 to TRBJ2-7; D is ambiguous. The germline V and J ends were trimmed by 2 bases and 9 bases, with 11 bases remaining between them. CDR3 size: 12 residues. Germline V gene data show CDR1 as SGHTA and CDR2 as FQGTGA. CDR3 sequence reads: CASSLAQLTQYF. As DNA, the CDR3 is TGTGCCAGCAGCTTAGCGCAGCTCACGCAGTACTTC.

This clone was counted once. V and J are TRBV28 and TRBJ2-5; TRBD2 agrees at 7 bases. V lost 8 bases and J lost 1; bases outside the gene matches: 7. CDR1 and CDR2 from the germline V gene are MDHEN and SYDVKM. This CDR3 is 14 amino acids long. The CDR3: CASCIAGRQETQYF. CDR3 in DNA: TGTGCCAGCTGTATAGCGGGCCGCCAAGAGACCCAGTACTTC.

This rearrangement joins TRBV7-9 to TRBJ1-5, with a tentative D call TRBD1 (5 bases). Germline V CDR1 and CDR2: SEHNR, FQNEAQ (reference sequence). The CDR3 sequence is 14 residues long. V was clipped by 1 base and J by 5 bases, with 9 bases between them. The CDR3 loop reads CASSLGQNYQPQHF. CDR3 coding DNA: TGTGCCAGCAGCTTAGGACAGAACTATCAGCCCCAGCATTTT.

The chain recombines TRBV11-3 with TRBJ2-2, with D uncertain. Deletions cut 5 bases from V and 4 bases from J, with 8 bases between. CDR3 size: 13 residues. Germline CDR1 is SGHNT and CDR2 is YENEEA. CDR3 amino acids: CASSPRLTGELFF. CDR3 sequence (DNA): TGTGCCAGCAGCCCAAGGCTCACCGGGGAGCTGTTTTTT.

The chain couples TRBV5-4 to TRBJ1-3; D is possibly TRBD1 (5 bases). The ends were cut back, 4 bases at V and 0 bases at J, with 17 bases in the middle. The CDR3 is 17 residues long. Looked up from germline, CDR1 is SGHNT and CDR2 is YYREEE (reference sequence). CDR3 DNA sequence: TGTGCCAGCAGCCCTTCAGAGGGGCCGCACTCTGGAAACACCATATATTTT. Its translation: CASSPSEGPHSGNTIYF.

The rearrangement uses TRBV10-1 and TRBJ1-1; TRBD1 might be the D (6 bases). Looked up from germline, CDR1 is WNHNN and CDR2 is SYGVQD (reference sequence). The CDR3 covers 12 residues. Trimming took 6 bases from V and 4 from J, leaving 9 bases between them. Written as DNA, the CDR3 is TGCGCCAGCAGCAGGGGTGGCACTGAAGCTTTCTTT. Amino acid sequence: CASSRGGTEAFF.

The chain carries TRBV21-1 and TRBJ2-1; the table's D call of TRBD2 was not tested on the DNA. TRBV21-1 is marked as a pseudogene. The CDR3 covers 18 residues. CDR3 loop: CASSLRGDLILVYNEQFF. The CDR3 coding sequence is TGTGCCAGCAGCTTACGAGGAGATTTAATCTTAGTGTACAATGAGCAGTTCTTC.

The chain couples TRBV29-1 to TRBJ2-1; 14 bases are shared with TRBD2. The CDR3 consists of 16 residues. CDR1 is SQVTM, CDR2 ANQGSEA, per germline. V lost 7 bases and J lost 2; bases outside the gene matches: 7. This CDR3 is CSAGTSGSGTYNEQFF. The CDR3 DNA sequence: TGCAGCGCCGGGACTAGCGGGAGTGGGACCTACAATGAGCAGTTCTTC.

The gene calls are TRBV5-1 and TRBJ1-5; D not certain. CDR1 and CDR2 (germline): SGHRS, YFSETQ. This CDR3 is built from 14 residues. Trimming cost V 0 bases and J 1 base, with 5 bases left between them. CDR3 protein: CASSLGESNQPQHF. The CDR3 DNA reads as TGCGCCAGCAGCTTGGGGGAGAGCAATCAGCCCCAGCATTTT.

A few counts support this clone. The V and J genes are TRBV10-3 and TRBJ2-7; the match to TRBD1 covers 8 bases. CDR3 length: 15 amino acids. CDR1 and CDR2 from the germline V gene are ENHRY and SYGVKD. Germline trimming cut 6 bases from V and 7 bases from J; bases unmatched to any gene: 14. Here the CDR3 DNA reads TGTGCCATCAGGGATGGGACAGGACGCCCTACGGAGCAGTACTTC. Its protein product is CAIRDGTGRPTEQYF.